The present T cell receptor beta chain was sequenced within a study of T-cell memory formation after mild COVID-19. General study points: The study found balanced CD4/CD8 in clones contracting day 15 to 85 and a CD4+ lean in later expanders. CD4+ contracting clones were found mainly in CM and EM, and CD8+ ones in EMRA.

With constant-segment primers, 5'RACE yielded cDNA libraries of TCR alpha and TCR beta that carried sample barcodes and UMIs. TCRdb independently ran MiXCR on the 5' RACE reads; one entry per CDR3 protein. The sample shows around 250,000 distinct CDR3 sequences, around 15% of them seen only once. The CDR3 is 14 residues long. Germline values: CDR1 MNHEY, CDR2 SVGAGI. V was cut by 5 bases and J by 1 base, with 10 bases left in between. This clonotype was seen only a few times. The target antigen is unknown. The chain recombines TRBV6-5 with TRBJ2-3, with D unresolved. The clonotype was recovered from a man aged 18 to 29 who had mild COVID-19 (a few samples of this study predate the infection). Cell type and time point are not known. Input material: PBMCs or a T cell subset sorted from them (not recorded which). CDR3 sequence: CASSPTQGTDTQYF. CDR3 bases: TGTGCCAGCAGTCCGACCCAGGGCACAGATACGCAGTATTTT.